The entry below gives a single T cell receptor beta chain sequence along with its context. The source of the sample is a study of CD8 T cells in Susac syndrome. A quantity of about 0.5 to 1 ug RNA underwent reverse transcription using random hexamers. TCR beta CDR3 was amplified by immunoSEQ multiplex PCR. This amplification extended across 54 Vbeta and 13 Jbeta segments. TCRdb processed the immunoSEQ multiplex PCR reads anew with MiXCR; each CDR3 protein has one entry. This sample yields some 300,000 distinct CDR3 sequences, of which approximately 91% are seen a single time; less than 0.2% belongs to the top ten. Germline CDR1 and CDR2: SGHRS and YFSETQ. V shed 2 bases, J shed 6 bases, and the junction held 8 bases outside the gene matches. The CDR3 totals 16 residues. Sequencing of TCR beta was performed on blood CD8+ T cells and on blood CD4+ T cells. TEMRA cells were FACS-enriched, and CD8+ and CD4+ T cells were isolated negatively.

Sequencing was carried out using CD8+ T cells from PBMCs. The source of this sequence is a human donor with multiple sclerosis. This rearrangement joins TRBV5-1 to TRBJ2-1; 10 bases agree with TRBD2. CDR3 sequence: CASSLSASGSRNEQFF. CDR3 coding DNA: TGCGCCAGCAGCTTAAGCGCTAGCGGGAGCCGCAATGAGCAGTTCTTC.